This T cell receptor beta chain stems from a study of T cell responses to AZD1222 COVID-19 vaccine. Study overall: The analysis combined second doses at about 4 or about 12 weeks.

This clone is a singleton in its sample. Antigen specificity is unknown. Libraries were prepared by immunoSEQ multiplex PCR; TCRdb keeps only in-frame clonotypes and omits some of them. This table has around 120,000 clones, more than 75% appearing once. Study-wide points: Unmutated variant regions are reportedly the target of nearly half of TCRs that are spike-specific. Rises in breadth and depth of Spike-specific TCRs came after two AZD1222 doses.

This TCR was sampled from an adult in good health. The material was peripheral blood, obtained on day 0 of AZD1222 vaccination.

CDR3 region: CATKGRRSGYEQYF. The CDR3 DNA reads as TGTGCCACCAAGGGCCGCAGATCGGGCTACGAGCAGTACTTC. The genes are TRBV6-5 and TRBJ2-7; D not resolved. Germline V gene lookup returns CDR1 MNHEY and CDR2 SVGAGI. The CDR3 length is 14 residues. Trimming cost V 10 bases and J 3 bases, with 19 bases left between them.